The 5 T cell receptor beta chains presented below share a single source sample, sequenced in a study of blood T cell repertoires in COVID-19. The assay was immunoSEQ multiplex PCR, and TCRdb's table has in-frame clones only and misses some. This sample has over 130,000 clones, with about four fifths found just once. The sequencing sample was made of peripheral blood. The origin of the receptors is a man between 25 and 39 years old with COVID-19, enrolled during active disease.

This clone was recorded a few times. The chain combines TRBV6-2 or TRBV6-3 with TRBJ2-2; a weak D match, TRBD2 (5 bases). From germline, CDR1 is MNHEY and CDR2 SVGEGT. Trimming stripped 5 bases from V and 12 bases from J, with 19 bases between. This CDR3 has 14 residues. CDR3 sequence (DNA): TGTGCCAGCAGTACTAGTGAAGTGGCTAAAAAGCTGTTTTTT. This gives the protein CASSTSEVAKKLFF.

This chain connects TRBV29-1 to TRBJ2-7, with D perhaps TRBD1 (7 bases). This CDR3 comprises 14 residues. Germline CDR1 and CDR2: SQVTM and ANQGSEA. Trimming stripped 4 bases from V and 0 bases from J, with 13 bases between. This CDR3 is CSVVGGTVSYEQYF. The CDR3 DNA reads as TGCAGCGTTGTGGGCGGGACAGTCTCCTACGAGCAGTACTTC.

The chain is built from TRBV11-3 and TRBJ2-2; 7 bases are shared with TRBD1. The germline CDR1 and CDR2 sequences are SGHNT and YENEEA. The CDR3 consists of 16 residues. The V segment lost 3 bases and the J segment 4 bases; nucleotides outside the gene matches: 8. DNA for the CDR3: TGTGCCAGCAGCTTCCAGACAGGGTTGAGCACCGGGGAGCTGTTTTTT. Its translation: CASSFQTGLSTGELFF.

The rearrangement joins TRBV9 to TRBJ1-2; no reliable D call. V was cut by 5 bases and J by 0 bases, with 11 bases left in between. The CDR3 totals 14 residues. In germline, CDR1 is SGDLS, CDR2 YYNGEE. Written as DNA, the CDR3 is TGTGCCAGCAGTATGGAGGGATCTAACTATGGCTACACCTTC. Its translation: CASSMEGSNYGYTF.

The chain links TRBV2 to TRBJ1-4; D is undetermined. CDR3 length: 11 residues. Germline CDR1 and CDR2: SNHLY and FYNNEI. The V end lost 5 bases, the J end lost 7 bases, and 5 bases lay between the germline ends. This CDR3 is CASSLSEKLFF. The CDR3 DNA follows: TGTGCCAGCAGTCTATCTGAAAAACTGTTTTTT.